The entry that follows covers one TCR beta chain sequence. The data are from a study of blood T cell repertoires in COVID-19. The wider study: COVID-19 samples from acute and convalescent phases originated in the United States, Italy and Spain.

CDR1 and CDR2 (germline): SGHDN, FVKESK. Between the trimmed V and J ends, which lost 2 bases and 5 bases, there was a span of 13 bases. This CDR3 spans 14 amino acids. Here immunoSEQ multiplex PCR was the method, and the copy in TCRdb shows in-frame clones only, minus some. The sample holds 70,000 to 90,000 clones; 65% to 90% are singletons and the top ten take roughly 7.2%. The sequenced sample was peripheral blood. The chain couples TRBV14 to TRBJ2-7; a possible D gene is TRBD2 (5 bases). The sequence came from a man between 60 and 75 years old with acute or convalescent COVID-19. The CDR3: CASSQNTRYHEQYF. The DNA for the CDR3 is TGTGCCAGCAGCCAAAATACTAGATACCACGAGCAGTACTTC.